This T cell receptor beta chain emerged from a study of cytotoxic CD8 clonotypes in ibrutinib-treated CLL. In the study overall: Responses: 24 partial, 2 complete; after median around 68 months, about 15 stayed remitted, 12 progressed.

Overall study results and limits: Rare overall, public clonotypes shrank or held steady under therapy.

In the case of this clone: The antigen is unknown.

Germline V lookup: CDR1 MNHEY, CDR2 SMNVEV (reference sequence). The CDR3 consists of 18 residues. V gave up 6 bases and J gave up 0 bases; unmatched junction bases: 11. Repertoires were generated with immunoSEQ multiplex PCR, while TCRdb's copy carries only in-frame clones and drops some. The data hold around 40,000 clones, with about 70% observed a single time. The sequence was obtained from a human donor with chronic lymphocytic leukemia. The chain carries TRBV27 and TRBJ1-6, with 7 bases fitting TRBD1. The material sequenced was PBMCs, taken at disease progression, from a patient treated with ibrutinib. The CDR3 region is CASRPGQHASSYNSPLHF. The CDR3 region has the DNA TGTGCCAGCAGACCGGGACAGCACGCAAGCTCCTATAATTCACCCCTCCACTTT.